Given below is one T cell receptor (beta chain) in context. Germline and junction disagree at one end, which may indicate a read error. These data are taken from a study of blood T cell repertoires in COVID-19. Germline values: CDR1 KGHSH, CDR2 LQKENI. This CDR3 region has 15 residues. The method was immunoSEQ multiplex PCR; TCRdb's version includes in-frame clones alone and lacks a portion of them. The top ten clones hold 2% to 3% of a sample with some 83,000 clones, roughly 90% of them seen once. This receptor was obtained from a man aged 50 to 59 with acute or convalescent COVID-19. Sequencing was performed on peripheral blood. The chain joins TRBV18 to TRBJ1-6; D may be TRBD1 (5 bases). Here the CDR3 reads CASSPRGLLNSPLHF. In DNA, the CDR3 is TGTGCCAGCTCTCCACGGGGACTGCTGAATTCACCCCTCCACTTT.